This TCR beta chain is from a study of T cells in Graves' hyperthyroidism and ophthalmopathy. This clonotype has at least ten counts. Trimming shortened V by 3 bases and J by 14 bases, and 18 bases separated the two germline ends. The CDR3 is 13 amino acids. CDR1 is SNHLY, CDR2 FYNNEI, per germline. The source material, RNA transcripts, was used to amplify TCR beta CDR3 regions. Using the HTBI primer set, a first-round RT-PCR was run on the TCR CDR3. TCRdb called the multiplex PCR reads again in MiXCR, with one record for every CDR3 protein. This sample yields 350,000 to 400,000 distinct CDR3 sequences, of which more than 11% are seen a single time; 8% to 13% belongs to the top ten.

The chain uses TRBV2 and TRBJ2-3, with D perhaps TRBD1 or TRBD2 (5 bases each). This sequence was found in a woman aged 55-69 years with Graves' hyperthyroidism. The sample taken for sequencing was blood. This CDR3 reads CASSDGTRRPPYF. In DNA, the CDR3 is TGTGCCAGCAGTGACGGGACCCGCCGTCCACCGTATTTT.